The 5 T cell receptor beta chains presented below share a single source sample, sequenced in a study of CD8 T cells in Susac syndrome (dated by TCRdb to the late 2010s). Libraries were built with the immunoSEQ multiplex PCR assay. RNA was extracted using the RNeasy kit, and about 0.45 to 1 ug of the RNA was reverse transcribed with random hexamers. TCRdb cleaned the public reads at Q25 with fastp, built clones with MiXCR and kept in-frame beta chains. CDR3 protein sequences are deduplicated, and each keeps its most common genes and DNA. Across this sample there are almost 450,000 distinct CDR3 sequences, with 85% to 90% seen only once. The ten largest clones take up roughly 0.1% of the sample. Sequenced: CD8+ T cells from PBMCs. All receptors come from a human donor with multiple sclerosis.

The chain links TRBV7-3 to TRBJ1-1; weak D call: TRBD1 (6 bases). Trimming removed 8 bases from V and 1 base from J, with 17 bases in between. From germline, CDR1 is SGHTA and CDR2 FQGTGA. The CDR3 covers 15 residues. This CDR3 reads CASSQGTEKNTEAFF. In nucleotides, the CDR3 is TGTGCCAGCTCCCAGGGGACGGAAAAGAACACTGAAGCTTTCTTT.

V usage is TRBV5-1 and J usage is TRBJ2-1, with TRBD1 matching 7 bases. Germline V gene data show CDR1 as SGHRS and CDR2 as YFSETQ. J was trimmed by 9 bases and V by 4 bases; bases with no gene match: 4. The CDR3 runs to 12 residues. The CDR3: CASSLDRAEQFF. The CDR3 DNA reads as TGCGCCAGCAGCCTAGACAGGGCTGAGCAGTTCTTC.

The gene calls are TRBV2 and TRBJ1-4; perhaps TRBD1 as D (5 bases). Germline assignment: CDR1 SNHLY and CDR2 FYNNEI. The germline V and J ends were trimmed by 6 bases and 3 bases, with 8 bases remaining between them. The CDR3 has 13 residues. DNA for the CDR3: TGTGCCAGCAGGCCGGGACCTAATGAAAAACTGTTTTTT. Translated: CASRPGPNEKLFF.

This clonotype was recorded only once. For the CDR3, the DNA is TGTGCCAGCAGCTTAAGTTTCAGGGAGGTCGGCTACACCTTC. Its translation: CASSLSFREVGYTF. This rearrangement joins TRBV7-9 to TRBJ1-2; maybe TRBD1 (5 bases). CDR3 length: 14 amino acids. Trimming cost V 2 bases and J 8 bases, with 15 bases left between them. Germline assignment: CDR1 SEHNR and CDR2 FQNEAQ (reference sequence).

This chain links TRBV5-8 with TRBJ1-5; D might be TRBD1 (5 bases). The CDR3 extends over 14 amino acids. V lost 7 bases, J lost 3 bases, and 14 bases lay in between. The germline CDR1 and CDR2 sequences are SGHTS and YDEGEE. CDR3 sequence: CASRPYRNNQPQHF. For the CDR3, the DNA is TGTGCCAGCCGACCCTACAGGAACAATCAGCCCCAGCATTTT.